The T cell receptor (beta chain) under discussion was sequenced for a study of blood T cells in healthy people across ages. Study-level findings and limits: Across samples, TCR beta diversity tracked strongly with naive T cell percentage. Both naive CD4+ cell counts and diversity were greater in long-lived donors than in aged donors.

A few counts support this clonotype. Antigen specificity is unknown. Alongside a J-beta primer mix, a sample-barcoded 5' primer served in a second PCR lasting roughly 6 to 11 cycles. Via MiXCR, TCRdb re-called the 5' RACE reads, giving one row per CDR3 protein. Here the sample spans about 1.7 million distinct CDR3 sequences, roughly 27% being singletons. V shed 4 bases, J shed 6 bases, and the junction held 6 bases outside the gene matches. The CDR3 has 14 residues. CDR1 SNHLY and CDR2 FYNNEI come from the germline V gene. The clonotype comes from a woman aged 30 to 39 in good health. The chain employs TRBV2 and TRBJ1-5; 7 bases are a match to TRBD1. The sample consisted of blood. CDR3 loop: CASSVIQGPQPQHF. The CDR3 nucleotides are TGTGCCAGCAGTGTGATACAGGGGCCTCAGCCCCAGCATTTT.